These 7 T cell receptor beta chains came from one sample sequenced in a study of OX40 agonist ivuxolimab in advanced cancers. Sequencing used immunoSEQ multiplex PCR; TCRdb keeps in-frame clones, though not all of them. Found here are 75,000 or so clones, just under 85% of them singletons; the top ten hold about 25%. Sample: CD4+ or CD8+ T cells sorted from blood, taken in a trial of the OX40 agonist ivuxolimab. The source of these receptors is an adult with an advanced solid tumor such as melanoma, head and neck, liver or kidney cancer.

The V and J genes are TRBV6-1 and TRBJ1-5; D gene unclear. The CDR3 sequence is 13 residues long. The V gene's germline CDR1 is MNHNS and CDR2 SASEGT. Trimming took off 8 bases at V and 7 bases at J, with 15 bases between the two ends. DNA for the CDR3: TGTGCCAGCGGAGGACCGGAAAGACAGCCCCAGCATTTT. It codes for CASGGPERQPQHF.

The CDR3 loop reads CASSEAGGITNEKLFF. CDR3 sequence (DNA): TGTGCCAGCAGTGAAGCGGGCGGGATAACTAATGAAAAACTGTTTTTT. This rearrangement joins TRBV6-1 to TRBJ1-4; no clear D. CDR1 and CDR2 from the germline V gene are MNHNS and SASEGT. V was clipped by 0 bases and J by 1 base, with 9 bases between them. The CDR3 totals 16 residues.

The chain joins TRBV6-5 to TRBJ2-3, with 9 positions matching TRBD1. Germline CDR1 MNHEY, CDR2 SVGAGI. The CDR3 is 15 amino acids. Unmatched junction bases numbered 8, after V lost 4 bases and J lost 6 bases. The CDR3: CASSFRDRDADTQYF. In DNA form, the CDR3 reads TGTGCCAGCAGTTTCCGGGACAGGGATGCGGATACGCAGTATTTT.

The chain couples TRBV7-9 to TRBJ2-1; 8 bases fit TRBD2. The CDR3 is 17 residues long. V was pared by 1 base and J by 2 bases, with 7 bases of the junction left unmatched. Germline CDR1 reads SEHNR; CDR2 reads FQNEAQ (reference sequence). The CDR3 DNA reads TGTGCCAGCAGCTTAGGCCGAACTAGCGGAGCCTACAATGAGCAGTTCTTC. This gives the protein CASSLGRTSGAYNEQFF.

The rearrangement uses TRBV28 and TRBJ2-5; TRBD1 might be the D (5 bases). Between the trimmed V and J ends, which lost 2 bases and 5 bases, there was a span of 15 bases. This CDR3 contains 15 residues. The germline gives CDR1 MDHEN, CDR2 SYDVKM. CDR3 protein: CASSLPTGGGETQYF. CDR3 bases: TGTGCCAGCAGTTTACCCACAGGCGGTGGGGAGACCCAGTACTTC.

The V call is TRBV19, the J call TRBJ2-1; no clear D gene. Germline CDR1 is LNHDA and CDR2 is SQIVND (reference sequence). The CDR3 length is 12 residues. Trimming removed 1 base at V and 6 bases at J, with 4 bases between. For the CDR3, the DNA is TGTGCCAGTAGTATAGGTGGCAATGAGCAGTTCTTC. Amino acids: CASSIGGNEQFF. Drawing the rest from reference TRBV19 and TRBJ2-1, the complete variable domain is DGGITQSPKYLFRKEGQNVTLSCEQNLNHDAMYWYRQDPGQGLRLIYYSQIVNDFQKGDIAEGYSVSREKKESFPLTVTSAQKNPTAFYLCASSIGGNEQFFGPGTRLTVL.

DNA for the CDR3: TGTGCCAGCAGCTGGCGTGGCGGGGGGGCCGACAGCACAGATACGCAGTATTTT. Its translation: CASSWRGGGADSTDTQYF. The rearrangement joins TRBV7-2 to TRBJ2-3; 9 positions agree with TRBD2. Germline loops: CDR1 SGHTA, CDR2 FQGNSA. J gave up 0 bases and V 4 bases, and 11 bases lay outside the gene matches. The CDR3 contains 18 residues.